This T cell receptor beta chain emerged from a study of identical twins. Study-level points and caveats: The same donors were not followed; conclusions instead depended on cross-sectional statistical analysis. Zero-insertion results could be subject to partial confounding by invariant MAIT and iNKT cells.

This clonotype came up a few times. Its specificity is not known. Trimming removed 0 bases from V and 1 base from J, with 12 bases in between. Germline V gives CDR1 DFQATT, CDR2 SNEGSKA (reference sequence). This CDR3 has 15 amino acids. Via MiXCR, TCRdb re-called the 5' RACE reads, giving one row per CDR3 protein. The profile covers hundreds of thousands of distinct CDR3 sequences, with 12% appearing a single time and about 1.6% taken by the ten largest. This same sample was also taken into another study, of yellow fever vaccine responses in identical twins. That work states: A vaccine T cell response that seemed partly convergent and partly personalized was reported in twins.

This sequence joins TRBV20-1 and TRBJ2-5; D unresolved. The sequencing sample was made of PBMCs. The source of this sequence is a young woman in good health. The CDR3 region is CSARDSEKPQETQYF. Written as DNA, the CDR3 is TGCAGTGCTAGAGATTCGGAGAAACCCCAAGAGACCCAGTACTTC.